Each of the 29 T cell receptor beta chains below was sequenced from the same sample in a study of cytomegalovirus exposure and HLA in healthy donors. Some clones are missing from TCRdb's copy, which holds only in-frame ones; the method was immunoSEQ multiplex PCR. The sample includes about 150,000 clones, roughly 89% seen only once; the top ten take more than 2.5%. The sample comprised PBMCs. The receptor source for this set is a woman under 30 in good health and CMV-seropositive.

This sequence joins TRBV6-5 and TRBJ1-5; D is undetermined. Germline values: CDR1 MNHEY, CDR2 SVGAGI. The V and J ends lost 6 bases and 0 bases respectively, with 6 bases between them. The CDR3 runs 13 residues. CDR3 sequence reads: CASRRHSNQPQHF. The CDR3 DNA reads TGTGCCAGCAGGCGCCATAGCAATCAGCCCCAGCATTTT.

The CDR3 bases are TGTGCCAGCGCCCTACAAGATCTGGGGGGCACTGAAGCTTTCTTT. This sequence encodes CASALQDLGGTEAFF. V gene TRBV6-1 combines with J gene TRBJ1-1, with D possibly TRBD1 on 5 matching bases. The V gene lost 8 bases and the J gene lost 4 bases, with 20 bases spanning the gap. CDR1 is MNHNS, CDR2 SASEGT, per germline. The CDR3 is 15 amino acids.

To note about this clone: A read error may produce the germline difference seen at one junction end. The genes are TRBV7-7 and TRBJ2-2, with TRBD1 matching over 8 bases. The germline gives CDR1 SSHAT, CDR2 FNYEAQ (reference sequence). This CDR3 spans 14 amino acids. CDR3 protein: CASSLDRAAGELFF. The CDR3 DNA reads TGTGCTAGCAGCTTGGACAGGGCCGCTGGGGAGCTGTTTTTT.

The chain employs TRBV30 and TRBJ2-1, with 7 bases fitting TRBD2. The ends lost 3 bases at V and 8 bases at J; junction bases unmatched: 13. Germline assignment: CDR1 GTSNPN and CDR2 SVGIG (reference sequence). The CDR3 covers 15 residues. The CDR3 DNA sequence: TGTGCCTGGAGACCCCCGGGACTAAAACCCGATGAGCAGTTCTTC. It is translated as CAWRPPGLKPDEQFF.

This clone has just a few counts. V usage is TRBV6-5 and J usage is TRBJ1-1, with 9 bases aligning to TRBD1. CDR1 MNHEY and CDR2 SVGAGI come from the germline V gene. With V trimmed by 5 bases and J by 5 bases, 6 bases remained unmatched. The CDR3 spans 14 residues. The CDR3 protein is CASSRDRERTEAFF. The CDR3 DNA is TGTGCCAGCAGTCGGGACAGGGAGAGAACTGAAGCTTTCTTT.

The chain combines TRBV6-5 with TRBJ2-2; possible D gene TRBD1, 7 bases. The germline V gene encodes CDR1 MNHEY and CDR2 SVGAGI. Trimming pared 4 bases from V and 7 bases from J, leaving 16 bases between. CDR3 size: 15 residues. The CDR3 sequence is CASSFGGTAGGELFF. The CDR3 DNA reads TGTGCCAGCAGTTTTGGGGGGACAGCGGGCGGGGAGCTGTTTTTT.

This rearrangement joins TRBV27 to TRBJ2-3; D is ambiguous. Per the germline V gene, CDR1 is MNHEY and CDR2 is SMNVEV (reference sequence). The CDR3 contains 15 residues. V was clipped by 5 bases and J by 2 bases, with 14 bases between them. The CDR3 DNA sequence: TGTGCCAGCAGTCCTACCTCGTTTTTCACAGATACGCAGTATTTT. It translates to CASSPTSFFTDTQYF.

V is TRBV6-1 and J is TRBJ1-1; 8 nucleotides align to TRBD1. Germline loops: CDR1 MNHNS, CDR2 SASEGT. The CDR3 consists of 15 residues. V lost 2 bases to trimming and J lost 4 bases; unmatched junction nucleotides: 6. This CDR3 is CASSESQGTGTEAFF. For the CDR3, the DNA is TGTGCCAGCAGTGAATCTCAGGGGACAGGCACTGAAGCTTTCTTT.

The chain carries TRBV27 and TRBJ1-3; D call uncertain. Trimming removed 5 bases from V and 0 bases from J, with 14 bases in between. CDR3 length equals 16 residues. Germline-derived CDR1 and CDR2 are MNHEY and SMNVEV (reference sequence). CDR3 sequence (DNA): TGTGCCAGCAGTCCGCGGGCCCTTCCCTCTGGAAACACCATATATTTT. Translated: CASSPRALPSGNTIYF.

The rearrangement links TRBV10-3 to TRBJ2-7; 7 bases are a match to TRBD1. Germline CDR1 reads ENHRY; CDR2 reads SYGVKD. V lost 2 bases and J lost 0; bases outside the gene matches: 1. The CDR3 is 14 amino acids. The CDR3 nucleotides are TGTGCCATCAGTGAGGGACAGGCCTCCTACGAGCAGTACTTC. As protein: CAISEGQASYEQYF.

The chain employs TRBV13 and TRBJ2-2; 10 bases fit TRBD2. The length of the CDR3 is 16 residues. V trimming: 3 bases; J trimming: 6 bases; junction bases outside the gene matches: 7. Germline loops: CDR1 PRHDT, CDR2 FYEKMQ (reference sequence). CDR3 DNA sequence: TGTGCCAGCAGCTTGTCTAGCGGGGGTTGGTCCGGGGAGCTGTTTTTT. It is translated as CASSLSSGGWSGELFF.

This chain joins TRBV7-8 and TRBJ2-2; the match to TRBD2 covers 13 bases. V trimming: 1 base; J trimming: 6 bases; junction bases outside the gene matches: 2. The CDR3 totals 16 residues. Germline V gene sequence: CDR1 SGHVS, CDR2 FQNEAQ. CDR3 nucleotides: TGTGCCAGCAGCTTAGACACTAGCGGGAGGGCCGGGGAGCTGTTTTTT. It codes for CASSLDTSGRAGELFF.

The chain uses TRBV2 and TRBJ1-3; maybe TRBD1 (6 bases). Germline CDR1 SNHLY, CDR2 FYNNEI. This CDR3 is 15 amino acids long. With 3 bases removed from V and 2 bases from J, the gap between germline ends came to 11 bases. The CDR3, as DNA: TGTGCCAGCAGTGACAGGGGCCGAGCTGGAAACACCATATATTTT. It codes for CASSDRGRAGNTIYF.

This chain connects TRBV27 to TRBJ2-3; TRBD2 agrees at 8 bases. V was pared by 9 bases and J by 0 bases, with 17 bases of the junction left unmatched. CDR1 MNHEY and CDR2 SMNVEV come from the germline V gene (reference sequence). The CDR3 extends over 18 amino acids. The CDR3 region has the DNA TGTGCCAGTCCAGCGGGACTAGTATGTCTGTCTAGCACAGATACGCAGTATTTT. Its translation: CASPAGLVCLSSTDTQYF.

The chain has TRBV4-1 and TRBJ2-3; 11 bases fit TRBD2. CDR1 is MGHRA and CDR2 is YSYEKL in the germline V gene. The CDR3 spans 18 residues. V lost 5 bases to trimming and J lost 4 bases; unmatched junction nucleotides: 14. Here the CDR3 DNA reads TGCGCCAGCAGCAAGGCCACTAGCGGGAGAATTGGGTCAGATACGCAGTATTTT. Protein product: CASSKATSGRIGSDTQYF.

V and J are TRBV5-1 and TRBJ2-6; 10 positions match TRBD2. There are 18 residues in the CDR3. Germline V gene data show CDR1 as SGHRS and CDR2 as YFSETQ. Trimming removed 3 bases from V and 0 bases from J; junction bases left unmatched: 6. The CDR3 DNA follows: TGCGCCAGCAGCTCGAGACTAGCGGGTAACTCTGGGGCCAACGTCCTGACTTTC. Its translation: CASSSRLAGNSGANVLTF.

V usage is TRBV25-1 and J usage is TRBJ2-1; 9 nucleotides agree with TRBD2. After removal of 4 bases from V and 8 bases from J, the junction contained 6 bases not matched to a gene. The CDR3 covers 14 residues. The germline V gene has CDR1 MGHDK and CDR2 SYGVNS. The DNA for the CDR3 is TGTGCCAGCAGTGTAGCGGGAGTAAAGCATGAGCAGTTCTTC. Translated: CASSVAGVKHEQFF.

The CDR3 spells CASSEQIIYEQYF. The DNA of the CDR3 is TGTGCCAGCAGTGAACAGATCATCTACGAGCAGTACTTC. The rearrangement links TRBV6-1 to TRBJ2-7; D not resolved. Germline V gene lookup returns CDR1 MNHNS and CDR2 SASEGT. The CDR3 extends over 13 amino acids. The ends were cut back, 2 bases at V and 3 bases at J, with 8 bases in the middle.

The chain couples TRBV7-6 to TRBJ1-1; D is unclear. V was clipped by 5 bases and J by 0 bases, with 7 bases between them. Germline values: CDR1 SGHVS, CDR2 FNYEAQ. The CDR3 is 13 amino acids. The CDR3, as DNA: TGTGCCAGCAGCCCGGAGCTGAACACTGAAGCTTTCTTT. Protein sequence: CASSPELNTEAFF.

This clone has at least ten counts. The CDR3: CAWSPAPGGALFNEQFF. The CDR3 DNA sequence: TGTGCCTGGAGTCCCGCGCCTGGCGGCGCACTATTTAATGAGCAGTTCTTC. The gene calls are TRBV30 and TRBJ2-1; no definite D call. Germline V gene lookup returns CDR1 GTSNPN and CDR2 SVGIG (reference sequence). The CDR3 covers 17 residues. Trimming shortened V by 2 bases and J by 7 bases, and 24 bases separated the two germline ends.

The chain recombines TRBV29-1 with TRBJ2-3, with TRBD1 as a possible D gene (6 bases). CDR1 is SQVTM, CDR2 ANQGSEA, per germline. There are 14 residues in the CDR3. The V and J ends lost 7 bases and 0 bases respectively, with 14 bases between them. This CDR3 reads CSANRAVSTDTQYF. The CDR3 DNA follows: TGCAGCGCCAACAGGGCAGTCAGCACAGATACGCAGTATTTT.

This chain links TRBV2 with TRBJ1-5; 10 positions match TRBD1. J lost 5 bases, V lost 7 bases, and 5 bases had no gene match. CDR3 length: 14 residues. The V gene's germline CDR1 is SNHLY and CDR2 FYNNEI. Here the CDR3 reads CASNGQGVYQPQHF. In DNA form, the CDR3 reads TGTGCCAGCAATGGACAGGGGGTCTATCAGCCCCAGCATTTT.

In its sample, this clone was seen once. This chain connects TRBV27 to TRBJ2-7; D unresolved. Trimming pared 2 bases from V and 2 bases from J, leaving 19 bases between. The germline CDR1 and CDR2 sequences are MNHEY and SMNVEV (reference sequence). This CDR3 spans 17 amino acids. The CDR3 DNA is TGTGCCAGCAGTTTAAATCAGGCAGGCGAGCCAACCTACGAGCAGTACTTC. Translation: CASSLNQAGEPTYEQYF.

This chain connects TRBV25-1 to TRBJ1-1; D remains unclear. The CDR3 is made up of 15 amino acids. V lost 0 bases and J lost 3, with 11 bases in between. Germline CDR1 MGHDK, CDR2 SYGVNS. The CDR3 here is CASSEYRGSDTEAFF. In DNA form, the CDR3 reads TGTGCCAGCAGTGAATATCGGGGTAGTGACACTGAAGCTTTCTTT.

This clone came up once. The V and J genes are TRBV4-1 and TRBJ1-2, with 12 nucleotides matching TRBD1. J lost 7 bases, V lost 4 bases, and 10 bases had no gene match. This CDR3 contains 16 residues. Germline CDR1 and CDR2: MGHRA and YSYEKL. CDR3 sequence: CASSLNAGQGASGYTF. In nucleotides, the CDR3 is TGCGCCAGCAGCCTGAACGCGGGACAGGGGGCCTCTGGCTACACCTTC.

In its sample, this clone was seen once. The rearrangement uses TRBV7-8 and TRBJ2-5; weak D call: TRBD2 (7 bases). The CDR3 totals 15 residues. V lost 0 bases, J lost 5 bases, and 13 bases lay in between. CDR1 is SGHVS, CDR2 FQNEAQ, per germline. CDR3 DNA: TGTGCCAGCAGCTTAGCGGCGGGGGCGAGGGAGACCCAGTACTTC. It yields the protein CASSLAAGARETQYF.

This clone was detected a few times. This chain links TRBV4-3 with TRBJ2-1; 12 bases align to TRBD2. CDR3 length equals 18 residues. Germline-derived CDR1 and CDR2 are LGHNA and YSLEER. After removal of 4 bases from V and 2 bases from J, the junction contained 9 bases not matched to a gene. CDR3 sequence (DNA): TGCGCCAGCAGCCGGCGGCTAGCGGGAGGGATTACCTACAATGAGCAGTTCTTC. Its protein product is CASSRRLAGGITYNEQFF.

This sequence joins TRBV15 and TRBJ1-1, with D perhaps TRBD1 (6 bases). The germline CDR1 and CDR2 sequences are LNHNV and YYDKDF (reference sequence). This CDR3 is built from 13 residues. V shed 0 bases and J shed 7 bases, with 9 bases lying between them. The CDR3 reads CATSRDGTIEAFF. The CDR3 bases are TGTGCCACCAGCAGAGACGGGACAATTGAAGCTTTCTTT.

The chain is built from TRBV30 and TRBJ1-2, with TRBD1 as a possible D gene (5 bases). This CDR3 has 12 amino acids. Germline loops: CDR1 GTSNPN, CDR2 SVGIG (reference sequence). Trimming pared 2 bases from V and 8 bases from J, leaving 12 bases between. In DNA, the CDR3 is TGTGCCTGGAGTACGGGACTATCCGGCTACACCTTC. Its translation: CAWSTGLSGYTF.